This record concerns one T cell receptor (beta chain) sequence. Its cognate antigen is unknown. CD4+CD25+CD127- Tregs, CD4+CD25- non-Tregs, CD4 and CD8 cells were sorted. The sample comes from a study of Tregs in tolerant kidney transplant recipients. Study conclusions and caveats: Validation in larger populations is needed because few patients were studied. Activated donor B cell expansion appeared to reveal the most relevant donor-specific TCRbeta repertoire.

Data came from immunoSEQ multiplex PCR; TCRdb stores just in-frame clones and leaves some out. The sample has some 240,000 clones, approximately 83% seen once; the top ten hold less than 0.75%. Trimming cost V 0 bases and J 2 bases, with 7 bases left between them. CDR3 length: 14 residues. Germline-derived CDR1 and CDR2 are MNHEY and SVGAGI. The receptor comes from a human donor in good health. The chain couples TRBV6-5 to TRBJ1-1; D is unresolved. Source material: CD4+ T cells from blood. CDR3 bases: TGTGCCAGCAGTTACTCGCGGACTAACACTGAAGCTTTCTTT. This translates into CASSYSRTNTEAFF.